A selection of T cell receptor beta chains follows, all from one sample in a study of monozygotic twins with inflammatory bowel disease. TCRdb reprocessed the 5' RACE reads and stores each CDR3 protein as one record, lacking DNA. The data show approximately 45,000 distinct CDR3 sequences, and the top ten clones hold about 5%. Sequencing was carried out using blood. Every receptor here comes from a human donor with ulcerative colitis or Crohn's disease, or a healthy co-twin of an affected twin (not recorded which). Each CDR3 is given with its conserved first and last residue. Each record gives: J gene, V gene, CDR3 protein.

j_call: TRBJ1-1
v_call: TRBV28
cdr3_aa: CASSSWNTEAFF

j_call: TRBJ1-1
v_call: TRBV14
cdr3_aa: CASSQEGQRQTEAFF

j_call: TRBJ2-2
v_call: TRBV9
cdr3_aa: CASSVGLAGGTNTGELFF

j_call: TRBJ1-1
v_call: TRBV12-3/TRBV12-4
cdr3_aa: CASSLGGSNTEAFF

j_call: TRBJ1-1
v_call: TRBV18
cdr3_aa: CASSQEQGARTEAFF

j_call: TRBJ1-1
v_call: TRBV6-1
cdr3_aa: CASSRLGQGNTEAFF

j_call: TRBJ1-1
v_call: TRBV28
cdr3_aa: CASRRYTEAFF

j_call: TRBJ2-3
v_call: TRBV20-1
cdr3_aa: CSARGHSTDTQYF

j_call: TRBJ2-7
v_call: TRBV19
cdr3_aa: CASSIGGASYEQYF

j_call: TRBJ1-4
v_call: TRBV20-1
cdr3_aa: CSARLPGLREEKLFF

j_call: TRBJ2-1
v_call: TRBV11-2
cdr3_aa: CASSLGTSGDQFF

j_call: TRBJ2-3
v_call: TRBV20-1
cdr3_aa: CSARDIRGAADTQYF

j_call: TRBJ2-1
v_call: TRBV4-3
cdr3_aa: CASSQDRAGRGGLGEQFF

j_call: TRBJ2-2
v_call: TRBV10-3
cdr3_aa: CAISEQGRTTGELFF

j_call: TRBJ2-7
v_call: TRBV5-1
cdr3_aa: CASSLEKVYGEQYF

j_call: TRBJ2-7
v_call: TRBV4-1
cdr3_aa: CASSLQDSPSYEQYF

j_call: TRBJ2-3
v_call: TRBV28
cdr3_aa: CASSAQGARWPDTQYF

j_call: TRBJ2-7
v_call: TRBV20-1
cdr3_aa: CSARRDGHEQYF

j_call: TRBJ1-2
v_call: TRBV5-5
cdr3_aa: CASSSQAGGIYGYTF

j_call: TRBJ2-2
v_call: TRBV5-1
cdr3_aa: CASSPRATGELFF

j_call: TRBJ1-5
v_call: TRBV10-2
cdr3_aa: CASSTTGRDQPQHF

j_call: TRBJ1-5
v_call: TRBV6-2/TRBV6-3
cdr3_aa: CASSRTIGPNQPQHF

j_call: TRBJ1-4
v_call: TRBV7-8
cdr3_aa: CASSLATGTANEKLFF